Listed below are T cell receptor beta chains from one sample, sequenced in a study of T cell responses to AZD1222 COVID-19 vaccine. Sequencing was performed with immunoSEQ multiplex PCR; in TCRdb, only in-frame clones are kept and a portion is missing. The table lists 130,000 or so clones, about nine tenths of them singletons. Here the sequenced sample was peripheral blood, taken 28 days after the second dose of the MenACWY control vaccine. The receptors were gathered from an adult who received the MenACWY meningococcal vaccine as a control. Each CDR3 is given with its conserved first and last residue. The D gene is left open where the match is weak. Where a row states a size, it is once, few, many or the class of an expanded clone; other rows omit it.

>18|.|TRBD2|TRBJ2-1|TRBV7-6
CASTLSGVAGGLHNEQFF
TGTGCCAGCACCCTTAGTGGGGTAGCGGGAGGGCTCCACAATGAGCAGTTCTTC
>13|.|.|TRBJ2-7|TRBV28
CASCLGGPAEQYF
TGTGCCAGCTGTTTGGGGGGCCCGGCCGAGCAGTACTTC
>14|.|.|TRBJ1-4|TRBV19
CASSSGATNEKLFF
TGTGCCAGTAGTTCAGGGGCAACTAATGAAAAACTGTTTTTT
>12|.|.|TRBJ2-7|TRBV7-8
CASRTTNYEQYF
TGTGCCAGCAGAACGACAAACTACGAGCAGTACTTC
>15|.|TRBD1|TRBJ1-1|TRBV5-1
CASSLGDRDYTEAFF
TGCGCCAGCAGCTTAGGCGACAGGGATTACACTGAAGCTTTCTTT
>17|once|TRBD1|TRBJ2-1|TRBV4-1
CASSRIGGDRGGNEQFF
TGCGCCAGCAGCCGCATCGGAGGGGACAGGGGAGGCAATGAGCAGTTCTTC
>13|.|.|TRBJ2-3|TRBV6-5
CASRFHGGDTQYF
TGTGCCAGCAGGTTCCACGGTGGAGATACGCAGTATTTT
>14|.|TRBD1|TRBJ1-2|TRBV18
CASSPTGEGYGYTF
TGTGCCAGCTCACCCACAGGGGAGGGCTATGGCTACACCTTC
>15|once|TRBD1|TRBJ1-4|TRBV5-1
CASSKDRAGNEKLFF
TGCGCCAGCAGCAAAGACAGGGCGGGTAATGAAAAACTGTTTTTT
>15|.|TRBD1|TRBJ1-3|TRBV15
CATSRGQGFGNTIYF
TGTGCCACCAGCAGAGGACAGGGTTTTGGAAACACCATATATTTT
>13|.|.|TRBJ1-1|TRBV13
CASSLVRAREAFF
TGTGCCAGCAGCTTAGTGAGGGCCCGTGAAGCTTTCTTT
>17|.|.|TRBJ1-3|TRBV5-6
CASSLGRPDSSGNTIYF
TGTGCCAGCAGCTTGGGGAGACCAGACAGCTCTGGAAACACCATATATTTT
>17|.|.|TRBJ1-5|TRBV28
CASSSPGRGWGNQPQHF
TGTGCCAGCAGTTCCCCAGGTAGGGGCTGGGGCAATCAGCCCCAGCATTTT
>15|.|.|TRBJ2-1|TRBV15
CATSSKRQEYNEQFF
TGTGCCACCAGCAGCAAAAGACAGGAGTACAATGAGCAGTTCTTC
>14|.|.|TRBJ1-2|TRBV27
CASSLYQGNYGYTF
TGTGCCAGCAGTTTGTACCAGGGAAACTATGGCTACACCTTC
>18|.|TRBD2|TRBJ2-5|TRBV5-5
CASSLAASGGVSRETQYF
TGTGCCAGCAGCTTGGCGGCTAGCGGGGGGGTTTCAAGGGAGACCCAGTACTTC
>16|once|.|TRBJ1-1|TRBV7-2
CASRYSTGLGNTEAFF
TGTGCCAGCAGATATTCCACGGGCCTGGGGAACACTGAAGCTTTCTTT
>14|once|.|TRBJ2-4|TRBV28
CASNERGVGNIQYF
TGTGCCAGCAACGAGAGGGGCGTGGGAAACATTCAGTACTTC
>15|.|.|TRBJ2-1|TRBV24-1
CATSAGTAPYNEQFF
TGTGCCACCAGTGCCGGGACCGCCCCCTACAATGAGCAGTTCTTC
>18|.|TRBD2|TRBJ2-2|TRBV5-4
CASSPGLLAGGPTGELFF
TGTGCCAGCAGCCCCGGGCTACTAGCGGGAGGGCCTACCGGGGAGCTGTTTTTT
>17|.|TRBD1|TRBJ1-1|TRBV2
CASSGKQGVSLITEAFF
TGTGCCAGCAGTGGTAAACAGGGGGTGTCTTTAATCACTGAAGCTTTCTTT
>15|.|.|TRBJ1-1|TRBV2
CASTSPGLGNTEAFF
TGTGCCAGCACCTCCCCGGGACTTGGGAACACTGAAGCTTTCTTT
>17|.|TRBD2|TRBJ2-7|TRBV24-1
CATSDKKPGLAGDEQYF
TGTGCCACCAGTGACAAAAAACCGGGACTAGCGGGAGACGAGCAGTACTTC
>15|.|TRBD1|TRBJ2-5|TRBV5-1
CASSLTGTGLETQYF
TGCGCCAGCAGCTTAACCGGGACAGGGTTGGAGACCCAGTACTTC
>23|.|TRBD2|TRBJ2-7|TRBV18
CASSRLRDTRISGTSGTPYEQYF
TGTGCCAGCTCACGCCTCCGGGACACACGTATCTCCGGGACTAGCGGGACTCCCTACGAGCAGTACTTC
>15|.|.|TRBJ1-6|TRBV4-1
CASSQGPTGNSPLHF
TGCGCCAGCAGCCAAGGGCCTACCGGGAATTCACCCCTCCACTTT
>15|.|.|TRBJ2-3|TRBV28
CASTSGDRVTDTQYF
TGTGCCAGCACTTCAGGGGATCGCGTCACAGATACGCAGTATTTT
>14|.|.|TRBJ1-2|TRBV6-5
CASRFRDLNYGYTF
TGTGCCAGCAGATTCCGGGACCTAAACTATGGCTACACCTTC
>15|.|.|TRBJ2-7|TRBV5-5
CASSLGLTSSYEQYF
TGTGCCAGCAGCTTGGGACTGACTTCCTCCTACGAGCAGTACTTC
>13|few|.|TRBJ2-2|TRBV19
CASMTRGTGELFF
TGTGCCAGTATGACTAGGGGCACCGGGGAGCTGTTTTTT
>13|.|TRBD1|TRBJ1-6|TRBV28
CAGRDRDNSPLHF
TGTGCCGGTCGGGACAGGGATAATTCACCCCTCCACTTT
>15|.|TRBD2|TRBJ2-7|TRBV27
CASGLVVAGVREQYF
TGTGCCAGCGGTCTCGTAGTAGCGGGAGTACGGGAGCAGTACTTC
>13|once|.|TRBJ2-2|TRBV9
CASSVVTPGELFF
TGTGCCAGCAGCGTAGTTACCCCCGGGGAGCTGTTTTTT
>12|.|.|TRBJ1-2|TRBV5-6
CASSLGHGDYTF
TGTGCCAGCAGCTTGGGGCACGGAGACTACACCTTC
>18|.|.|TRBJ1-5|TRBV27
CASRSSEGAGYSNQPQHF
TGTGCCAGCAGATCCAGTGAGGGCGCGGGATATAGCAATCAGCCCCAGCATTTT
>13|.|.|TRBJ2-7|TRBV28
CASSLGRGYEQYF
TGTGCCAGCAGTTTGGGCAGGGGCTACGAGCAGTACTTC
>17|.|TRBD2|TRBJ2-5|TRBV29-1
CSVERLAGGPYQETQYF
TGCAGCGTTGAGCGGCTAGCGGGAGGACCGTACCAAGAGACCCAGTACTTC
>16|.|.|TRBJ2-1|TRBV6-2/TRBV6-3
CASSTRQGGSYNEQFF
TGTGCCAGCAGTACCCGACAGGGAGGCTCCTACAATGAGCAGTTCTTC
>15|.|.|TRBJ1-5|TRBV19
CASSILRGTNQPQHF
TGTGCCAGTAGTATACTCAGGGGTACCAATCAGCCCCAGCATTTT
>14|.|.|TRBJ1-4|TRBV4-2
CASSQDWTLEKLFF
TGTGCCAGCAGCCAAGATTGGACTTTAGAAAAACTGTTTTTT